A selection of T cell receptor beta chains follows, all from one sample in a study of T cell repertoires in cytomegalovirus infection. MiXCR, applied by TCRdb to the reads, yields one record per CDR3 protein. The sample lists roughly 310,000 distinct CDR3 sequences, roughly a sixth occurring once. The sample comprised PBMCs. Receptor source: a human donor in good health (CMV status not recorded). Some clones in this sample may be carry-over from other donors' samples. The CDR3 runs from the conserved cysteine through the conserved F or W. Fields, in order: J gene, clone size, V gene, D gene, CDR3 protein, CDR3 DNA. The D gene is left open where the match is weak. Clone size is shown for a subset of rows, as once, few, many or a class of expanded clone.

TRBJ2-7	-	TRBV27	-	CASGLVVTGAILYEQYF	TGTGCCAGCGGATTGGTAGTTACGGGGGCTATTTTGTACGAGCAGTACTTC
TRBJ1-1	-	TRBV6-2/TRBV6-3	-	CASSSAQPNTEAFF	TGTGCCAGCAGTTCGGCGCAGCCGAACACTGAAGCTTTCTTT
TRBJ1-1	many	TRBV7-9	-	CASSEFAAEAFF	TGTGCCAGCAGCGAGTTCGCGGCTGAAGCTTTCTTT
TRBJ2-3	many	TRBV7-2	-	CASSLMGAGSADTQYF	TGTGCCAGCAGCTTAATGGGAGCGGGTTCCGCAGATACGCAGTATTTT
TRBJ2-2	few	TRBV20-1	-	CSARDPQSELTGELFF	TGCAGTGCTAGAGATCCTCAGTCGGAACTCACCGGGGAGCTGTTTTTT
TRBJ1-1	-	TRBV20-1	-	CSARGGAPNTEAFF	TGCAGTGCTAGAGGGGGGGCCCCGAACACTGAAGCTTTCTTT
TRBJ2-5	many	TRBV2	-	CASTPDQGTQYF	TGTGCCAGCACCCCCGACCAAGGGACCCAGTACTTC
TRBJ2-2	many	TRBV7-2	-	CASRVRGPNTGELFF	TGTGCCAGCAGGGTGAGAGGGCCGAACACCGGGGAGCTGTTTTTT
TRBJ2-3	many	TRBV7-2	TRBD1	CASSLQDREGTQYF	TGTGCCAGCAGCTTACAAGACAGGGAAGGTACGCAGTATTTT
TRBJ2-7	many	TRBV4-1	-	CASAARLGYEQYF	TGCGCCAGCGCAGCCAGGTTGGGGTACGAGCAGTACTTC
TRBJ2-1	-	TRBV5-4	TRBD1	CASSLQGATEQFF	TGTGCCAGCAGCTTGCAGGGGGCCACTGAGCAGTTCTTC
TRBJ2-6	many	TRBV27	TRBD1	CASSPDRDSGANVLTF	TGTGCCAGCAGTCCAGACAGGGACTCTGGGGCCAACGTCCTGACTTTC
TRBJ2-2	many	TRBV7-3	TRBD1	CASSPRTGGDGELFF	TGTGCCAGCAGCCCCCGGACAGGGGGTGACGGGGAGCTGTTTTTT
TRBJ1-2	few	TRBV15	-	CATSRDGTTGALGYTF	TGTGCCACCAGCAGAGATGGGACTACGGGGGCTCTGGGCTACACCTTC
TRBJ2-5	-	TRBV19	TRBD2	CASSRTAGREETQYF	TGTGCCAGTAGTAGGACGGCAGGGAGGGAAGAGACCCAGTACTTC
TRBJ1-1	many	TRBV12-3/TRBV12-4	-	CASRQGWTEAFF	TGTGCCAGCAGGCAGGGATGGACTGAAGCTTTCTTT
TRBJ1-1	many	TRBV7-9	-	CASSSQGSRNTEAFF	TGTGCCAGCAGCTCTCAGGGGAGTCGGAACACTGAAGCTTTCTTT
TRBJ2-5	-	TRBV20-1	-	CSAAVSNQETQYF	TGCAGTGCTGCGGTGTCCAACCAAGAGACCCAGTACTTC
TRBJ1-6	many	TRBV4-3	TRBD1	CASSRHDRGTVNSPLHF	TGCGCCAGCAGCCGACACGACCGCGGGACAGTTAATTCACCCCTCCACTTT
TRBJ2-5	many	TRBV4-1	-	CASSQFRDTQETQYF	TGCGCCAGCAGCCAATTCCGGGACACCCAAGAGACCCAGTACTTC
TRBJ2-1	-	TRBV24-1	-	CATSEVAGSYNEQFF	TGTGCCACCAGTGAGGTTGCAGGGTCGTACAATGAGCAGTTCTTC
TRBJ2-3	few	TRBV5-1	-	CASSLVPRQGGGDTQYF	TGCGCCAGCAGCTTGGTTCCGCGACAGGGAGGAGGAGATACGCAGTATTTT
TRBJ1-1	many	TRBV7-2	-	CASSSVAGLEAFF	TGTGCCAGCAGCTCAGTAGCAGGCCTTGAAGCTTTCTTT
TRBJ2-1	-	TRBV5-1	-	CASSPSGSLAYNEQFF	TGCGCCAGCAGCCCGTCAGGGTCACTGGCCTACAATGAGCAGTTCTTC
TRBJ1-4	-	TRBV15	-	CATSRDLALGEKLFF	TGTGCCACCAGCAGAGATCTGGCCCTAGGGGAAAAACTGTTTTTT
TRBJ2-7	many	TRBV6-5	TRBD1	CASSYGWDRDYEQYF	TGTGCCAGCAGTTACGGCTGGGACAGGGACTACGAGCAGTACTTC
TRBJ1-5	-	TRBV20-1	-	CSARDMTETQGQPQHF	TGCAGTGCTAGAGATATGACGGAGACCCAGGGACAGCCCCAGCATTTT
TRBJ2-1	few	TRBV19	TRBD1	CASSIRDRGYNEQFF	TGTGCCAGTAGTATTCGGGACAGGGGTTACAATGAGCAGTTCTTC
TRBJ1-1	-	TRBV14	TRBD1	CASSLLTGTVNTEAFF	TGTGCCAGCAGCCTCCTTACCGGGACAGTGAACACTGAAGCTTTCTTT
TRBJ2-1	-	TRBV2	-	CASTTDNEQFF	TGTGCCAGTACTACGGACAATGAGCAGTTCTTC
TRBJ2-3	many	TRBV12-3/TRBV12-4	TRBD2	CASSLDGVGGADTQYF	TGTGCCAGCAGTTTAGACGGGGTCGGGGGGGCAGATACGCAGTATTTT
TRBJ2-3	-	TRBV20-1	-	CSARTGDPTDTQYF	TGCAGTGCTAGAACGGGGGATCCGACAGATACGCAGTATTTT
TRBJ1-1	-	TRBV5-4	TRBD1	CASSLRDSPEAFF	TGTGCCAGCAGCCTCCGGGACAGCCCTGAAGCTTTCTTT
TRBJ1-1	many	TRBV25-1	TRBD1	CASSATQGQSHWVPEAFF	TGTGCCAGCAGTGCGACCCAGGGACAGTCCCATTGGGTTCCTGAAGCTTTCTTT
TRBJ1-6	few	TRBV5-1	-	CASSSDIYNSPLHF	TGCGCCAGCAGCTCGGACATCTATAATTCACCCCTCCACTTT
TRBJ2-5	few	TRBV12-3/TRBV12-4	TRBD2	CASSQYHGGSETQYF	TGTGCCAGCAGCCAGTATCACGGGGGGTCGGAGACCCAGTACTTC
TRBJ2-3	few	TRBV29-1	-	CSVAFNTDTQYF	TGCAGCGTCGCGTTCAACACAGATACGCAGTATTTT
TRBJ2-1	few	TRBV12-3/TRBV12-4	TRBD2	CASIPGGTYNEQFF	TGTGCCAGCATCCCGGGGGGGACCTACAATGAGCAGTTCTTC
TRBJ1-1	-	TRBV6-1	-	CASSYSRVTEAFF	TGTGCCAGCAGTTATAGCCGGGTCACTGAAGCTTTCTTT
TRBJ1-1	few	TRBV4-1	-	CASSHQDGEAFF	TGCGCCAGCAGCCACCAGGACGGTGAAGCTTTCTTT